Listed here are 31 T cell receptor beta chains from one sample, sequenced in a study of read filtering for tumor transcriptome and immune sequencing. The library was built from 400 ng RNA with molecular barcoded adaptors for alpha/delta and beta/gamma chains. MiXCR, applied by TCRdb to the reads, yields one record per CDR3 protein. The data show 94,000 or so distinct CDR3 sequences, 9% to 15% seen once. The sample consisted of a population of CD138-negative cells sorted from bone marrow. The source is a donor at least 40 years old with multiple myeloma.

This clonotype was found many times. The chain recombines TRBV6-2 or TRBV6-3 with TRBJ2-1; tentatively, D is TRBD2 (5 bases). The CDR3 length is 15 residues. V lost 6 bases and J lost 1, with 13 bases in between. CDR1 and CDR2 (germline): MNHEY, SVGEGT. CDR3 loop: CASSFLAPSYNEQFF. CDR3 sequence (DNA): TGTGCCAGCAGCTTTTTAGCGCCTTCCTACAATGAGCAGTTCTTC.

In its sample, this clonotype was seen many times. The CDR3 DNA reads TGCAGCGTTGATACTAGCGGGAGTGAGACCCAGTACTTC. Translating it yields CSVDTSGSETQYF. This chain uses TRBV29-1 with TRBJ2-5, with 11 bases fitting TRBD2. The CDR3 spans 13 residues. V shed 3 bases, J shed 5 bases, and the junction held 2 bases outside the gene matches. Germline lookup yields CDR1 SQVTM and CDR2 ANQGSEA.

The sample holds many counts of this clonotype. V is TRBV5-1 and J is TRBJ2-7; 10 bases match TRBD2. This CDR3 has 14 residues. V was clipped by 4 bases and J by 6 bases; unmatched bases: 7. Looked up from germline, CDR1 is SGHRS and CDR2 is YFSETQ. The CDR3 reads CASSEREGPSEQYF. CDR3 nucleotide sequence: TGCGCCAGCAGCGAGCGGGAGGGCCCTAGCGAGCAGTACTTC.

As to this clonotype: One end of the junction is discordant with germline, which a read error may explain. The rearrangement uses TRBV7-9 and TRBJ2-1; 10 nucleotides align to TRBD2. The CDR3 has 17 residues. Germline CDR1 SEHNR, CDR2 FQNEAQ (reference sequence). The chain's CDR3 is CASSLRASGSEGHEQFF. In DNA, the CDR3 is TGTGCCAGCAGCTTAAGGGCTAGCGGGAGCGAGGGCCATGAGCAGTTCTTT. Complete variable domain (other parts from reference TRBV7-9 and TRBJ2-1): DTGVSQNPRHKITKRGQNVTFRCDPISEHNRLYWYRQTLGQGPEFLTYFQNEAQLEKSRLLSDRFSAERPKGSFSTLEIQRTEQGDSAMYLCASSLRASGSEGHEQFFGPGTRLTVL.

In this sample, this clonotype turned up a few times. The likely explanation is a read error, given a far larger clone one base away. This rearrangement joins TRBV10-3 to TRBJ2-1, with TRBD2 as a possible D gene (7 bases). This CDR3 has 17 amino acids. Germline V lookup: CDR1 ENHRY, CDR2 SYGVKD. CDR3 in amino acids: CASRGSGTTLVNNEQFF. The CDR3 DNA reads TGCGCCAGCAGGGGAAGCGGGACCACCCTGGTAAACAATGAGCAGTTCTTC.

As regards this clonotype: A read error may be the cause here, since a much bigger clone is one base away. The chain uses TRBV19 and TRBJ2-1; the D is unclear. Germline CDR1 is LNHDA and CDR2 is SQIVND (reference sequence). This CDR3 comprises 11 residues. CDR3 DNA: TGTGCCAGTAGGACGTACAATAAGCAGTTCTTC. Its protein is CASRTYNKQFF.

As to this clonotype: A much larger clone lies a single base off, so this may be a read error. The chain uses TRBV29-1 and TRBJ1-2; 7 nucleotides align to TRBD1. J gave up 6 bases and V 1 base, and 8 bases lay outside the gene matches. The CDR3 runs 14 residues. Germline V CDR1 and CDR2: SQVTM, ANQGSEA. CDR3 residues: CSVEGPPGGDGYTF. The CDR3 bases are TGCAGCGTTGAAGGTCCGCCAGGGGGAGATGGCTACACCTTC.

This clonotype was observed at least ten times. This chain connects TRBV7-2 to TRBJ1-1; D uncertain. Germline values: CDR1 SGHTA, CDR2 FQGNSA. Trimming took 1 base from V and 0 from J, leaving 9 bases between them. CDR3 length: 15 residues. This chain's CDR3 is CASSLDPAVNTEAFF. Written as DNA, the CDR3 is TGTGCCAGCAGCTTAGATCCGGCCGTGAACACTGAAGCTTTCTTT.

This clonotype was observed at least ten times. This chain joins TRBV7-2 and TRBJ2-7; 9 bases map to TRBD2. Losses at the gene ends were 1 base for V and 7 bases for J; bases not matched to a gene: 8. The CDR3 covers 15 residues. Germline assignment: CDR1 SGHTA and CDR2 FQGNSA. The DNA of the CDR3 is TGTGCCAGCAGCTTAGTGCTAGCGGGACGGGGTGAGCAGTACTTC. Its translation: CASSLVLAGRGEQYF.

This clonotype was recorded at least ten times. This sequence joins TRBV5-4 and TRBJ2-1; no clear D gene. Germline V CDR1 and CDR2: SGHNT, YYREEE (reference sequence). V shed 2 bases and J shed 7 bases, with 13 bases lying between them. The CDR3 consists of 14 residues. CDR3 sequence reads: CASSFSVTDNEQFF. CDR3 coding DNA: TGTGCCAGCAGCTTTTCGGTTACTGATAATGAGCAGTTCTTC.

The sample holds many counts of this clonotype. The CDR3 DNA reads TGTGCCATCAGAACCTCGACTGCTAGCTCCTACAATGAGCAGTTCTTC. The encoded protein is CAIRTSTASSYNEQFF. The chain carries TRBV10-3 and TRBJ2-1; D is undetermined. The CDR3 is made up of 16 amino acids. The V and J ends lost 6 bases and 0 bases respectively, with 15 bases between them. Germline CDR1 ENHRY, CDR2 SYGVKD.

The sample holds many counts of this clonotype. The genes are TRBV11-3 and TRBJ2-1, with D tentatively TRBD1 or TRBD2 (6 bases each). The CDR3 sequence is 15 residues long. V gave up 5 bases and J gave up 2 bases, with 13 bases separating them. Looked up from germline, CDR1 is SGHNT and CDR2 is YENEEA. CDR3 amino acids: CASSPVGGTYNEQFF. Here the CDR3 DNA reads TGTGCCAGCAGCCCCGTGGGGGGCACCTACAATGAGCAGTTCTTC.

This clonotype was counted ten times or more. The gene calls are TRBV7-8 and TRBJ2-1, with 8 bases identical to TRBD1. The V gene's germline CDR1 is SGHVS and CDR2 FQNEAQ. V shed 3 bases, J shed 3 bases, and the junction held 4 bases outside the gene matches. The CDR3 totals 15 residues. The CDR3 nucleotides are TGTGCCAGCAGCTTCGCAGGGGGCGACTACAATGAGCAGTTCTTC. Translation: CASSFAGGDYNEQFF.

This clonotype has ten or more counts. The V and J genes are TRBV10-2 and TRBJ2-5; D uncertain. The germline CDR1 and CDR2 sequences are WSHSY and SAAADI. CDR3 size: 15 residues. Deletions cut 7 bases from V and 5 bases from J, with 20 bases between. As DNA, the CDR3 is TGCGCCAGCATTACTCGAATAGGCGGTGGGGAGACCCAGTACTTC. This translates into CASITRIGGGETQYF.

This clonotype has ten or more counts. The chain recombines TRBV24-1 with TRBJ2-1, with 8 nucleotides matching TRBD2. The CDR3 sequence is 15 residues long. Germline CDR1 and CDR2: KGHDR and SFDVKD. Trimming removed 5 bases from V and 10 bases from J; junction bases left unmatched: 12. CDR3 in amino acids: CATSVAGGTVNEQFF. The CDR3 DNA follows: TGTGCCACCAGTGTTGCGGGAGGTACAGTCAACGAGCAGTTCTTC.

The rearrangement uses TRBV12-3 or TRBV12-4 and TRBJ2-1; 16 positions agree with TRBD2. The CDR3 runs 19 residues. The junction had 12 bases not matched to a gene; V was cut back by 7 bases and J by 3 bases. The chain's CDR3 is CASTPPGLAGGTLYNEQFF. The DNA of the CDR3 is TGTGCCAGCACTCCCCCGGGACTAGCGGGAGGGACACTCTACAATGAGCAGTTCTTC.

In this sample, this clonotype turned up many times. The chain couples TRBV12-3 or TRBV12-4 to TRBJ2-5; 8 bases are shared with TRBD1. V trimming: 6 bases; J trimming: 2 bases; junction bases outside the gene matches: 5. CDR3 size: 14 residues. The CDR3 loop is CASRGDRYQETQYF. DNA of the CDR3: TGTGCCAGCAGGGGGGACAGGTATCAAGAGACCCAGTACTTC.

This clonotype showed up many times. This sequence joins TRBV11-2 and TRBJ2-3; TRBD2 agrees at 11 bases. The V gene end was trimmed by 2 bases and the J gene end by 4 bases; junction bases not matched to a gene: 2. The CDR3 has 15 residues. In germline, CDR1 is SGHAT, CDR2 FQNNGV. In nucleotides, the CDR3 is TGTGCCAGCAGCTTAACTAGCGGGAGCTCAGATACGCAGTATTTT. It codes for CASSLTSGSSDTQYF.

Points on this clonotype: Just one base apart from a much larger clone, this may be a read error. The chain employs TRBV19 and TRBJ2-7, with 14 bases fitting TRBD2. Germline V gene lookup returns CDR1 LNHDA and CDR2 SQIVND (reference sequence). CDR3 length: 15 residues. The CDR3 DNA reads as TGTGCCAGTAGTGTGGGACTAGCGGGAGTCTACGAGCGGTACTTC. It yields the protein CASSVGLAGVYERYF.

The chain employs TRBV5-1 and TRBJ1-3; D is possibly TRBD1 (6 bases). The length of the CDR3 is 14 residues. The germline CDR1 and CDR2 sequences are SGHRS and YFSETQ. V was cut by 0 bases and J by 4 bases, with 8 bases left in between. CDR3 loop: CASSLDGTGNTIYF. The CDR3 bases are TGCGCCAGCAGCTTGGATGGGACAGGAAACACCATATATTTT.

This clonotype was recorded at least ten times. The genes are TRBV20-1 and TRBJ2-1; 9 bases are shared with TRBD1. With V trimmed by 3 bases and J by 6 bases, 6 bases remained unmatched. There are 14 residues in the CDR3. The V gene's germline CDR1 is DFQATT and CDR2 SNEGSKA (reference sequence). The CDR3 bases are TGCAGTGCTAGGGGACAGGGAAGTTCCAATGAGCAGTTCTTC. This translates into CSARGQGSSNEQFF.

The CDR3 spells CASSSTTGSCSYNEQFF. Here the CDR3 DNA reads TGTGCCAGCAGCTCCACGACAGGGTCCTGCTCCTACAATGAGCAGTTCTTC. J is TRBJ2-1 and V is TRBV5-4, with 7 bases fitting TRBD1. Germline trimming cut 3 bases from V and 0 bases from J; bases unmatched to any gene: 9. CDR3 length equals 17 residues. The V gene's germline CDR1 is SGHNT and CDR2 YYREEE (reference sequence).

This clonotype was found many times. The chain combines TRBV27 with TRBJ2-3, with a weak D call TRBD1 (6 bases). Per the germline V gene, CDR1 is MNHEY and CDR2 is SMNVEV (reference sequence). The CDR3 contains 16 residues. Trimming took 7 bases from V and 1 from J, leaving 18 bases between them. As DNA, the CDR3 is TGTGCCAGCAATCGACAGGCGAATGGCGGCACAGATACGCAGTATTTT. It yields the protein CASNRQANGGTDTQYF.

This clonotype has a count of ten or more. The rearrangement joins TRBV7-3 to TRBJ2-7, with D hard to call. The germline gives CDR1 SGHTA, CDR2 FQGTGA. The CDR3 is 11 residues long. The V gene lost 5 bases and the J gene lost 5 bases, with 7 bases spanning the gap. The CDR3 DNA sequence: TGTGCCAGCAGCCCCCCCCACGAGCAGTACTTC. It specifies CASSPPHEQYF.

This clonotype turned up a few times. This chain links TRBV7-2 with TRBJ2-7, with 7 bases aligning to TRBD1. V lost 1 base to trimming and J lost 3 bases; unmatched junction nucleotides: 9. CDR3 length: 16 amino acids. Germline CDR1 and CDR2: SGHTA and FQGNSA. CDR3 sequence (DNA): TGTGCCAGCAGCTTAGACCCCGGGACAGCCCGCTACGAGCAGTACTTC. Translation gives CASSLDPGTARYEQYF.

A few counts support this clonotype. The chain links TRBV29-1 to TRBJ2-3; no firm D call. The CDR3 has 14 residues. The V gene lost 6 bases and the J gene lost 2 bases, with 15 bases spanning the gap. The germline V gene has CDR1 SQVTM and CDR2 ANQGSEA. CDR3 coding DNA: TGCAGCGTACTTCCTCGGACCACCACAGATACGCAGTATTTT. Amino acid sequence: CSVLPRTTTDTQYF.

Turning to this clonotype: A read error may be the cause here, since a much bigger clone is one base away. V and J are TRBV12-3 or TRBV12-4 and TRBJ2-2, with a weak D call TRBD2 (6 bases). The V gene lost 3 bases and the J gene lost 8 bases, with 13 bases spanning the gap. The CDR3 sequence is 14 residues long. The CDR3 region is CASSFAGRTGELFF. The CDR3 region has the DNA TGTGCCAGCAGTTTCGCGGGAAGGACGGGGGAGCTGTTTTTT.

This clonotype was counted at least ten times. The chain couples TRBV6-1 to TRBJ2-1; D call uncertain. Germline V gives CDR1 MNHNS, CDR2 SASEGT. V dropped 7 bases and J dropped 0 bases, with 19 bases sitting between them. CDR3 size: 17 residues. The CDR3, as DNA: TGTGCCAGCACCCTCGGACGGACCTCAGGCTCCTACAATGAGCAGTTCTTC. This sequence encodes CASTLGRTSGSYNEQFF.

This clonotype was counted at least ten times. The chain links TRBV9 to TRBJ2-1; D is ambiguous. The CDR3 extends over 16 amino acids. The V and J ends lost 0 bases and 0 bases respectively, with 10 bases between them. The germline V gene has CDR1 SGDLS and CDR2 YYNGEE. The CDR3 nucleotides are TGTGCCAGCAGCGTAGAGGTCGGTAGCTCCTACAATGAGCAGTTCTTC. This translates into CASSVEVGSSYNEQFF.

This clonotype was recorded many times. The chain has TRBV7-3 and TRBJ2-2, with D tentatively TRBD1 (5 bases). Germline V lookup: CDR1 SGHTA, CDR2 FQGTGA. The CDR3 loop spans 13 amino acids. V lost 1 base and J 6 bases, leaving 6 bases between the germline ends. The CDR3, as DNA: TGTGCCAGCAGCTTAAGCAGGGCCGGGGAGCTGTTTTTT. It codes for CASSLSRAGELFF.

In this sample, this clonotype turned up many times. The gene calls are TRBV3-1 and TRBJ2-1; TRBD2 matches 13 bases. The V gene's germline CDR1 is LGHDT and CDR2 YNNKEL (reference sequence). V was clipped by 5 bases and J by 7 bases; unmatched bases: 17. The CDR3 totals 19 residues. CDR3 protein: CASSTLSTGTSGKRNEQFF. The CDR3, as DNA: TGTGCCAGCAGCACCCTGTCTACCGGGACTAGCGGGAAGAGGAATGAGCAGTTCTTC.